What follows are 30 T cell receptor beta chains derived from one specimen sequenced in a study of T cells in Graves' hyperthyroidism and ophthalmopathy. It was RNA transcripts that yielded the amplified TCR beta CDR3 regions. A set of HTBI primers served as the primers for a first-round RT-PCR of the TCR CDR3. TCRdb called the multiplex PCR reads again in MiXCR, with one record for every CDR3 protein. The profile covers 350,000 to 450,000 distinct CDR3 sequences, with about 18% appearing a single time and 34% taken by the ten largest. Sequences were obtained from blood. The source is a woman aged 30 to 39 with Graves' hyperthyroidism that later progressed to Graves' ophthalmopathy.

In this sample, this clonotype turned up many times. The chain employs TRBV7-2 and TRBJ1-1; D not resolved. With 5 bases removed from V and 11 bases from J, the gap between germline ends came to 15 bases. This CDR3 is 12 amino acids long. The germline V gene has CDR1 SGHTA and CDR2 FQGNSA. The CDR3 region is CASSPSGREAFF. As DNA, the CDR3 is TGTGCCAGCAGCCCCTCGGGGAGGGAGGCTTTCTTT.

The CDR3 spells CASSAGTTLQTGELFF. DNA of the CDR3: TGCGCCAGCAGCGCCGGGACAACTTTACAAACCGGGGAGCTGTTTTTT. The J gene is TRBJ2-2, the V gene TRBV5-1; D may be TRBD1 (6 bases). This CDR3 contains 16 residues. Trimming pared 4 bases from V and 5 bases from J, leaving 18 bases between. CDR1 is SGHRS and CDR2 is YFSETQ in the germline V gene.

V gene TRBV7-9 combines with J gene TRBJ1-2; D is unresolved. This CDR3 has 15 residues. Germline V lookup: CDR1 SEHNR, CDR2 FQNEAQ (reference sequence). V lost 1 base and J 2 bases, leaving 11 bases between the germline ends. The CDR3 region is CASSLELGPNYGYTF. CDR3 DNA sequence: TGTGCCAGCAGCTTAGAGCTTGGACCGAACTATGGCTACACCTTC.

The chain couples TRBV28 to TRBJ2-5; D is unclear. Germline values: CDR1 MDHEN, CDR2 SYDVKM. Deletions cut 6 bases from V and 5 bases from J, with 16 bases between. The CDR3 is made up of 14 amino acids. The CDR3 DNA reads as TGTGCCAGCAGCCAAGAGACCAGGCGTGAGACCCAGTACTTC. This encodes CASSQETRRETQYF.

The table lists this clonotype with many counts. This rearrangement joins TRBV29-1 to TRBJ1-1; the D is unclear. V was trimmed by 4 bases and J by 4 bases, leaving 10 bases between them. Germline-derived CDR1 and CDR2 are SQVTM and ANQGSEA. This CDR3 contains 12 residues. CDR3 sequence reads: CSVVGSGTEAFF. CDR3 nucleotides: TGCAGCGTTGTAGGGTCAGGCACTGAAGCTTTCTTT.

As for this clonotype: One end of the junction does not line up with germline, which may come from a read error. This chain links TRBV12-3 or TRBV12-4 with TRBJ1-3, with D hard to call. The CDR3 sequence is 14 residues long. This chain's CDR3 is CAGSPAISGNTIYF. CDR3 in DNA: TGTGCCGGCAGTCCAGCGATCTCTGGAAACACCATATATTTT.

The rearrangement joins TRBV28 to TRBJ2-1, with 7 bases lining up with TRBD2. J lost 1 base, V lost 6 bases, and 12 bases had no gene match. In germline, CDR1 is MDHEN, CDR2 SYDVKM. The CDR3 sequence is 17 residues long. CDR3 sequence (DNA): TGTGCCAGCAGCTTGGCCGGCGGGAGACGTTCCTACAATGAGCAGTTCTTC. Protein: CASSLAGGRRSYNEQFF.

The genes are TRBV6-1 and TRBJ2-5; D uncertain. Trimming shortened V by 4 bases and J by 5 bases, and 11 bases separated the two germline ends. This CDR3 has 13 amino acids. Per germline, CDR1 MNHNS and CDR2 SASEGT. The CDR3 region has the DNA TGTGCCAGCAGTGCCTCTAGGGTGGAGACCCAGTACTTC. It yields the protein CASSASRVETQYF.

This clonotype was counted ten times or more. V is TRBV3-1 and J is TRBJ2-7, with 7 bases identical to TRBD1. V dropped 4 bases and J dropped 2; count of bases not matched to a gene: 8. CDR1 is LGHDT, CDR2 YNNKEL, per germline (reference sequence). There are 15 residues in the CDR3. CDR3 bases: TGTGCCAGCAGCCGGGCCGTCACAGGGGCCTACGAGCAGTACTTC. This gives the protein CASSRAVTGAYEQYF.

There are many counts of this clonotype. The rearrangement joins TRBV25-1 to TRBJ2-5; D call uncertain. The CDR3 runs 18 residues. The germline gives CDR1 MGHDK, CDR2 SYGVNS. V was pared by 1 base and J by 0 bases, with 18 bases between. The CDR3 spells CASSESLVLAANQETQYF. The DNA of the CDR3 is TGTGCCAGCAGTGAATCCCTAGTTCTGGCGGCCAACCAAGAGACCCAGTACTTC. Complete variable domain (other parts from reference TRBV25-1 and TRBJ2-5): EADIYQTPRYLVIGTGKKITLECSQTMGHDKMYWYQQDPGMELHLIHYSYGVNSTEKGDLSSESTVSRIRTEHFPLTLESARPSHTSQYLCASSESLVLAANQETQYFGPGTRLLVL.

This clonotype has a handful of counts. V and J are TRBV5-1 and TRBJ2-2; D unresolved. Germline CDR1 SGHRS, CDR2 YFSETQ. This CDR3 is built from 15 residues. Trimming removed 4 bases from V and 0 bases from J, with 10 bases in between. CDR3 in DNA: TGCGCCAGCAGCCGGGTAGACGCGAACACCGGGGAGCTGTTTTTT. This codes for CASSRVDANTGELFF.

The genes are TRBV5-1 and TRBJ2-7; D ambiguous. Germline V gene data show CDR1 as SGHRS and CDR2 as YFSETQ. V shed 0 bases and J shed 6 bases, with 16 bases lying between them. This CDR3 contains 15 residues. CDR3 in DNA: TGCGCCAGCAGCTTGGAGCAGGCCGTTAGAAGCGAGCAGTACTTC. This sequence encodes CASSLEQAVRSEQYF.

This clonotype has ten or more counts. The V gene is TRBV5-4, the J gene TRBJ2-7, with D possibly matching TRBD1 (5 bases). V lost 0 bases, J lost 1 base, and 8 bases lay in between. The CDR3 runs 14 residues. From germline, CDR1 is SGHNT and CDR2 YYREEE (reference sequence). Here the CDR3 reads CASSLADRSYEQYF. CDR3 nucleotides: TGTGCCAGCAGCTTGGCCGACAGATCCTACGAGCAGTACTTC.

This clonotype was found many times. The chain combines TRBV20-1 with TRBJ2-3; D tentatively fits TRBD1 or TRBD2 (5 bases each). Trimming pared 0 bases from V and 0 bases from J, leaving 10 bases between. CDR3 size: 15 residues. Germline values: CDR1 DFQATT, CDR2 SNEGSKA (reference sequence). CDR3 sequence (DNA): TGCAGTGCTAGAGATGGGGGATCTAGCACAGATACGCAGTATTTT. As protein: CSARDGGSSTDTQYF.

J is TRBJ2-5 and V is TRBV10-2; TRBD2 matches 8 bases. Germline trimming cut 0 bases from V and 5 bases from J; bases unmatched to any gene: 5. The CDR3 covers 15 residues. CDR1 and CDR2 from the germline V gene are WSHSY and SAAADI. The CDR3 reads CASSESSGTEETQYF. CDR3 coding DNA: TGCGCCAGCAGTGAGTCTAGCGGGACGGAGGAGACCCAGTACTTC.

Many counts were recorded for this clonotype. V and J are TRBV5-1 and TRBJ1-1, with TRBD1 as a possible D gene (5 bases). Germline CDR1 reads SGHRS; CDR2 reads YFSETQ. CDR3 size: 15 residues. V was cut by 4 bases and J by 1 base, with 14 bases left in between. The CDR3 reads CASSGGTSRNTEAFF. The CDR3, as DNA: TGCGCCAGCAGCGGGGGGACTTCCCGGAACACTGAAGCTTTCTTT.

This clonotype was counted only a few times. The CDR3 is CASSLVELADYNEQFF. DNA of the CDR3: TGTGCCAGCAGCTTGGTGGAACTCGCAGATTACAATGAGCAGTTCTTC. This sequence joins TRBV5-5 and TRBJ2-1; D not resolved. Germline V CDR1 and CDR2: SGHKS, YYEKEE (reference sequence). The CDR3 has 16 amino acids. V gave up 0 bases and J gave up 4 bases, with 14 bases separating them.

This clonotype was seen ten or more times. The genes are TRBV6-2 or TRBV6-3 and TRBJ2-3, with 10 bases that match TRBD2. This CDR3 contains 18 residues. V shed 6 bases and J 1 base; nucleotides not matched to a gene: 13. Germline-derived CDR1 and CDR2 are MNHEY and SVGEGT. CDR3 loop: CASSPLAGSVLGTDTQYF. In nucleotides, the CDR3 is TGTGCCAGCAGCCCACTAGCGGGGTCGGTGCTGGGCACAGATACGCAGTATTTT.

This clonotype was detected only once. CDR3 coding DNA: TGTGCCAGTAGTACGAGGCGGGGATCTATTCAGCCCCAGCATTTT. Its translation: CASSTRRGSIQPQHF. The chain links TRBV19 to TRBJ1-5; unclear D gene. CDR1 LNHDA and CDR2 SQIVND come from the germline V gene (reference sequence). The CDR3 loop spans 15 amino acids. V lost 4 bases, J lost 6 bases, and 16 bases lay in between.

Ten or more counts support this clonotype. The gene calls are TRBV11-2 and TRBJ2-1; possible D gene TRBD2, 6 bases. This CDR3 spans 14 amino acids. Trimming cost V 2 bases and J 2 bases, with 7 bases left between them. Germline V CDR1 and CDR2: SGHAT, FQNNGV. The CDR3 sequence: CASSLWGAYNEQFF. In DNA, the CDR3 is TGTGCCAGCAGCTTATGGGGGGCCTACAATGAGCAGTTCTTC.

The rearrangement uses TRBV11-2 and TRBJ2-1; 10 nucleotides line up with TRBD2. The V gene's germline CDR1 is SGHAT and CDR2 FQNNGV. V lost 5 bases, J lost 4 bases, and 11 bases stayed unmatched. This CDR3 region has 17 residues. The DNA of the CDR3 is TGTGCCAGCAGCCCATTCGGACTAGCGGAGGGATACAATGAGCAGTTCTTC. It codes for CASSPFGLAEGYNEQFF.

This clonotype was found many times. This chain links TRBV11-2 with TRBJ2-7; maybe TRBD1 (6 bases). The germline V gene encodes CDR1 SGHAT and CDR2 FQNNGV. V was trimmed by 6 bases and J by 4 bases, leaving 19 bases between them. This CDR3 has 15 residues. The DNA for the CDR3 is TGTGCCAGCAGACATATCAGGGGCCCCTCGTACGAGCAGTACTTC. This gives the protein CASRHIRGPSYEQYF.

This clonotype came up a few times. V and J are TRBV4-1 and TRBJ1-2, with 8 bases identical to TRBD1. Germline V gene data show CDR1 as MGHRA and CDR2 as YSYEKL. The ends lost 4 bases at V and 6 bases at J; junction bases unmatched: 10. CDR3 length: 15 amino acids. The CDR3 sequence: CASSLKWTGQDGYTF. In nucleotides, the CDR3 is TGCGCCAGCAGCCTGAAATGGACAGGGCAGGATGGCTACACCTTC.

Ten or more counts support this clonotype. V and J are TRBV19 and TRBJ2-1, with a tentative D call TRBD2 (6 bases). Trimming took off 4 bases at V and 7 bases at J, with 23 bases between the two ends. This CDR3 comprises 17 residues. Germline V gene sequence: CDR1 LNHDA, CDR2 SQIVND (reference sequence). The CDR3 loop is CASSKQRVLLGGNEQFF. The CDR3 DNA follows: TGTGCCAGTAGTAAACAACGTGTCCTCCTTGGGGGGAATGAGCAGTTCTTC.

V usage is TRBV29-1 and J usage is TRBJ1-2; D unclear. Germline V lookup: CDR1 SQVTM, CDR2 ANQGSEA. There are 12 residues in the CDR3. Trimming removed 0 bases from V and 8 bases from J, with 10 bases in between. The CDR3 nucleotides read TGCAGCGTTGAAGATTTAGGTGGCGGCTACACCTTC. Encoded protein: CSVEDLGGGYTF.

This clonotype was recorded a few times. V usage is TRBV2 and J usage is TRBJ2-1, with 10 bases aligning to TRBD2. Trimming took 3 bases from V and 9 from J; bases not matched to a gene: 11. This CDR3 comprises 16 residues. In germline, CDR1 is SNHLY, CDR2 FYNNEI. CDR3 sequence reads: CASSEWVTSGEGEQFF. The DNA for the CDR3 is TGTGCCAGCAGTGAGTGGGTTACTAGCGGGGAGGGTGAGCAGTTCTTC.

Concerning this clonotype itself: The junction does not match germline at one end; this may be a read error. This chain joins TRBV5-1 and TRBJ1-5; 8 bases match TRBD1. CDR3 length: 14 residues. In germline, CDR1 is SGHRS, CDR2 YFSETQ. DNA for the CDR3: TGCGCCACCAGCCTGACAGGGGCCGACGAGCCCCAGCATTTT. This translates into CATSLTGADEPQHF.

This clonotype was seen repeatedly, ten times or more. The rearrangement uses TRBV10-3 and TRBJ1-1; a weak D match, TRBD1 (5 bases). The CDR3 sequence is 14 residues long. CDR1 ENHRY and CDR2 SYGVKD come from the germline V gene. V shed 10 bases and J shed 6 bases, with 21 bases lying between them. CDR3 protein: CATSINGRGAEAFF. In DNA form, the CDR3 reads TGTGCCACCAGCATCAACGGACGGGGGGCTGAAGCTTTCTTT.

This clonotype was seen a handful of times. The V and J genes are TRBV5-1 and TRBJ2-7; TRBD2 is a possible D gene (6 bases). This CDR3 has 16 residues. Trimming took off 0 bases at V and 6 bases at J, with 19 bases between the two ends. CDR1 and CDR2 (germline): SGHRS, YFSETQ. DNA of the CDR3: TGCGCCAGCAGCTTGGCTCTGCGGGAAGGGCCTCTCGAGCAGTACTTC. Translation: CASSLALREGPLEQYF.

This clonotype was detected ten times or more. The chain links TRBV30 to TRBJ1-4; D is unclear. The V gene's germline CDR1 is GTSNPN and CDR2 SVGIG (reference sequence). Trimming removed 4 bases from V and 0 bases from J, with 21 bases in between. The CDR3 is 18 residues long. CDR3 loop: CAWKVGRRSLSTNEKLFF. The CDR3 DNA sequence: TGTGCCTGGAAAGTCGGTCGTCGGTCCCTCTCAACTAATGAAAAACTGTTTTTT.